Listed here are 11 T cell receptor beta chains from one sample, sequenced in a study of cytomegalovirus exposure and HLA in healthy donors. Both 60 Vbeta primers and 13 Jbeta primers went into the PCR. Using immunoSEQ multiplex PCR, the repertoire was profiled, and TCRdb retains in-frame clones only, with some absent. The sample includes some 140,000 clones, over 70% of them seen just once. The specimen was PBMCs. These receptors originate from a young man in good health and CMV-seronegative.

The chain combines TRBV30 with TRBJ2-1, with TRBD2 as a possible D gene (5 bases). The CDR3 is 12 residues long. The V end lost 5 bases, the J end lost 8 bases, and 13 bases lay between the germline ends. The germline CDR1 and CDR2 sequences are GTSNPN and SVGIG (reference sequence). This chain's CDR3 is CAWGISSDEQFF. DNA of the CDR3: TGTGCCTGGGGTATTAGTAGCGATGAGCAGTTCTTC.

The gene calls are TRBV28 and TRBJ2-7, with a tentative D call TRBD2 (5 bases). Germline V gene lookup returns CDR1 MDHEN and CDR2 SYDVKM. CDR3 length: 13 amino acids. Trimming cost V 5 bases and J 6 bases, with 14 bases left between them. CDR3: CASSTLRTPEQYF. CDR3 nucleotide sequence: TGTGCCAGCAGTACTCTCAGGACTCCCGAGCAGTACTTC.

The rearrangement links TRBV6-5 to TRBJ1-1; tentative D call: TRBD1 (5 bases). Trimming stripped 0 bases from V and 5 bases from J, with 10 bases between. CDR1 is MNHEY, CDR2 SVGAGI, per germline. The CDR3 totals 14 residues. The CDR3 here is CASSYSIGGTEAFF. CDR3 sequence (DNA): TGTGCCAGCAGTTACTCGATCGGGGGGACTGAAGCTTTCTTT.

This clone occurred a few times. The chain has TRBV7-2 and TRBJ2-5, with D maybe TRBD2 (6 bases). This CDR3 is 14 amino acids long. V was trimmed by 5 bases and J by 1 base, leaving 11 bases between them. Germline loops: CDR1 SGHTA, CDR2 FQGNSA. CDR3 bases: TGTGCCAGCAGCGGGGGACTCACCCAAGAGACCCAGTACTTC. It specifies CASSGGLTQETQYF.

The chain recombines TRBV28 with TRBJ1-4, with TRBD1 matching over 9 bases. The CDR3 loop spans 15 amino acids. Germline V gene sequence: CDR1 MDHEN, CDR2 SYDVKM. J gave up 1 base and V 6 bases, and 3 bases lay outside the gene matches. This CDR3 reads CASRGTGLTNEKLFF. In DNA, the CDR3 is TGTGCCAGCAGGGGGACAGGGCTAACTAATGAAAAACTGTTTTTT.

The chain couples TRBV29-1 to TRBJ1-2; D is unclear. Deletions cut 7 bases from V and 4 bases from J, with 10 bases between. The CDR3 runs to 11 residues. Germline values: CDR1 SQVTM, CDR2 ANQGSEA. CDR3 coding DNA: TGCAGCGCGGACTTAACCTATGGCTACACCTTC. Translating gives CSADLTYGYTF.

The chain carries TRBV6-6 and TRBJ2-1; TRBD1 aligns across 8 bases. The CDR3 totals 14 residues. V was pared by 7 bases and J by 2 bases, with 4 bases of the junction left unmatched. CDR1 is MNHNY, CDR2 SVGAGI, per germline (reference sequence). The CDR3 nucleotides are TGTGCCAGCAAGGGCAGGGGGCCCTACAATGAGCAGTTCTTC. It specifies CASKGRGPYNEQFF.

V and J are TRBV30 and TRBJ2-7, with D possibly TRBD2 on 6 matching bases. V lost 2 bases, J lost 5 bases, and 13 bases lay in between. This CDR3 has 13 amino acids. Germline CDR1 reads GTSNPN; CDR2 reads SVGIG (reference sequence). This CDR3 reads CAWSYWDSHEQYF. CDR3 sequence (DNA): TGTGCCTGGAGTTATTGGGACTCACACGAGCAGTACTTC.

CDR3 nucleotide sequence: TGTGCCAGCAGCCCCGTGTCTGGGCGGGTTTCACCCCTCCACTTT. Its protein is CASSPVSGRVSPLHF. The chain has TRBV7-9 and TRBJ1-6; no definite D call. CDR3 length equals 15 residues. V was pared by 5 bases and J by 9 bases, with 17 bases between. CDR1 is SEHNR and CDR2 is FQNEAQ in the germline V gene (reference sequence).

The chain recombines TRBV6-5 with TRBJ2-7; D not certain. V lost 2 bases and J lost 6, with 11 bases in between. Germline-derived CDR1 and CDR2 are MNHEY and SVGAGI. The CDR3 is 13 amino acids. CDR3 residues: CASSYTYSGEQYF. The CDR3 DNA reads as TGTGCCAGCAGTTACACCTACTCGGGCGAGCAGTACTTC.

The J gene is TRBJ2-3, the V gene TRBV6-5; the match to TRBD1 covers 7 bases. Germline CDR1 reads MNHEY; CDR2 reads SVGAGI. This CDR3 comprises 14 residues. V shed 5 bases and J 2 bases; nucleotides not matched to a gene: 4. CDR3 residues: CASSTTGNTDTQYF. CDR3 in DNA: TGTGCCAGCAGTACGACAGGGAACACAGATACGCAGTATTTT.